A single sample is the source of the 27 T cell receptor beta chains below, sequenced in a study of blood T cell repertoires in COVID-19. Only in-frame clones appear in the TCRdb table, and some are missing; sequencing was by immunoSEQ multiplex PCR. This repertoire shows roughly 100,000 clones, roughly nine tenths found once; its top ten account for under 4%. Material: peripheral blood. The receptors originated from a middle-aged man in a cohort sampled during active COVID-19.

V and J are TRBV4-1 and TRBJ2-5, with 12 bases identical to TRBD2. V trimming: 0 bases; J trimming: 0 bases; junction bases outside the gene matches: 5. Germline CDR1 and CDR2: MGHRA and YSYEKL. This CDR3 spans 18 amino acids. The CDR3 reads CASSQDGLAGMNQETQYF. The CDR3, as DNA: TGCGCCAGCAGCCAAGACGGACTAGCGGGGATGAACCAAGAGACCCAGTACTTC.

In its sample, this clone was seen once. V is TRBV19 and J is TRBJ1-3; D is possibly TRBD1 (5 bases). Looked up from germline, CDR1 is LNHDA and CDR2 is SQIVND (reference sequence). Trimming cost V 2 bases and J 2 bases, with 10 bases left between them. The CDR3 totals 15 residues. The DNA of the CDR3 is TGTGCCAGTAGTATAACACAGGACCCTGGAAACACCATATATTTT. Protein: CASSITQDPGNTIYF.

J is TRBJ2-2 and V is TRBV5-5; 7 bases agree with TRBD1. V shed 5 bases and J 2 bases; nucleotides not matched to a gene: 6. CDR1 is SGHKS and CDR2 is YYEKEE in the germline V gene (reference sequence). The CDR3 spans 15 residues. The CDR3 sequence: CASSLRDRNTGELFF. CDR3 coding DNA: TGTGCCAGCAGTCTACGGGACAGAAACACCGGGGAGCTGTTTTTT.

This chain joins TRBV28 and TRBJ2-7; 7 nucleotides align to TRBD1. CDR3 size: 14 residues. Germline values: CDR1 MDHEN, CDR2 SYDVKM. Trimming removed 6 bases from V and 1 base from J; junction bases left unmatched: 6. CDR3 sequence reads: CASRGQGVSYEQYV. DNA for the CDR3: TGTGCCAGCAGAGGGCAGGGGGTGTCCTACGAGCAGTACGTC.

This clone has just one count. This chain links TRBV18 with TRBJ2-1; a possible D gene is TRBD2 (7 bases). The germline CDR1 and CDR2 sequences are KGHSH and LQKENI. This CDR3 contains 13 residues. Trimming took off 3 bases at V and 10 bases at J, with 13 bases between the two ends. The CDR3 is CASSPSAGAEQFF. The DNA for the CDR3 is TGTGCCAGCTCACCCTCTGCGGGGGCAGAGCAGTTCTTC. The full variable domain, rest sourced from reference TRBV18 and TRBJ2-1, is NAGVMQNPRHLVRRRGQEARLRCSPMKGHSHVYWYRQLPEEGLKFMVYLQKENIIDESGMPKERFSAEFPKEGPSILRIQQVVRGDSAAYFCASSPSAGAEQFFGPGTRLTVL.

This clone has just one count. The chain has TRBV28 and TRBJ1-3; D gene unclear. The germline V gene encodes CDR1 MDHEN and CDR2 SYDVKM. Trimming shortened V by 5 bases and J by 0 bases, and 14 bases separated the two germline ends. The CDR3 is made up of 16 amino acids. CDR3 nucleotide sequence: TGTGCCAGCAGTGGACCGAGGGCCCACTCTGGAAACACCATATATTTT. Protein: CASSGPRAHSGNTIYF. The full variable domain, with the rest looked up from reference TRBV28 and TRBJ1-3, is DVKVTQSSRYLVKRTGEKVFLECVQDMDHENMFWYRQDPGLGLRLIYFSYDVKMKEKGDIPEGYSVSREKKERFSLILESASTNQTSMYLCASSGPRAHSGNTIYFGEGSWLTVV.

This clone came up once. The chain is built from TRBV6-5 and TRBJ1-4, with TRBD1 matching over 7 bases. Germline assignment: CDR1 MNHEY and CDR2 SVGAGI. With V trimmed by 6 bases and J by 4 bases, 5 bases remained unmatched. This CDR3 is 14 amino acids long. In DNA form, the CDR3 reads TGTGCCAGCAGCTTCGACAGGGTTAATGAAAAACTGTTTTTT. This codes for CASSFDRVNEKLFF.

The chain carries TRBV5-1 and TRBJ1-1; 8 bases match TRBD1. This CDR3 has 17 residues. V dropped 0 bases and J dropped 0; count of bases not matched to a gene: 7. Germline V gives CDR1 SGHRS, CDR2 YFSETQ. The CDR3 loop is CASSLGGTGDMNTEAFF. CDR3 nucleotides: TGCGCCAGCAGCTTGGGCGGGACAGGAGACATGAACACTGAAGCTTTCTTT.

V is TRBV27 and J is TRBJ1-1; no reliable D call. V was cut by 5 bases and J by 9 bases, with 13 bases left in between. Germline CDR1 MNHEY, CDR2 SMNVEV (reference sequence). This CDR3 comprises 12 residues. The CDR3 is CASSLPGGKAFF. As DNA, the CDR3 is TGTGCCAGCAGTCTCCCTGGAGGGAAAGCTTTCTTT.

The chain carries TRBV15 and TRBJ1-6; TRBD1 might be the D (6 bases). V was shortened by 3 bases and J by 7 bases, with 13 bases between the two germline ends. Germline V gives CDR1 LNHNV, CDR2 YYDKDF (reference sequence). This CDR3 region has 15 residues. The CDR3 spells CATSRDGQSNSPLHF. As DNA, the CDR3 is TGTGCCACCAGCAGGGACGGACAGTCCAATTCACCCCTCCACTTT.

This clone occurred a few times. The V call is TRBV15, the J call TRBJ2-1; weak D call: TRBD1 (6 bases). Trimming removed 0 bases at V and 4 bases at J, with 13 bases between. Per germline, CDR1 LNHNV and CDR2 YYDKDF (reference sequence). This CDR3 spans 16 amino acids. CDR3 protein: CATSREGAGNYNEQFF. DNA of the CDR3: TGTGCCACCAGCAGAGAGGGGGCAGGAAATTACAATGAGCAGTTCTTC.

This clone was observed once. The V gene is TRBV6-4, the J gene TRBJ1-1, with 8 nucleotides matching TRBD1. The CDR3 extends over 16 amino acids. V was clipped by 7 bases and J by 4 bases; unmatched bases: 14. Germline V gene data show CDR1 as MRHNA and CDR2 as SNTAGT. CDR3 sequence reads: CASIHSDRGRGTEAFF. The CDR3 bases are TGTGCCAGCATCCATTCTGACAGGGGACGGGGCACTGAAGCTTTCTTT.

This rearrangement joins TRBV7-2 to TRBJ2-4; TRBD1 is a possible D gene (6 bases). Germline loops: CDR1 SGHTA, CDR2 FQGNSA. The germline V and J ends were trimmed by 1 base and 7 bases, with 11 bases remaining between them. This CDR3 is built from 14 residues. The CDR3 loop reads CASSLVQGLNIQYF. DNA for the CDR3: TGTGCCAGCAGCTTAGTCCAGGGGCTGAACATTCAGTACTTC.

The chain combines TRBV3-1 (or the pseudogene TRBV3-2) with TRBJ2-7; D perhaps matches TRBD1 (5 bases). V lost 3 bases and J lost 6, with 12 bases in between. Germline-derived CDR1 and CDR2 are LGHDT and YNNKEL (reference sequence). The CDR3 consists of 13 residues. CDR3 coding DNA: TGTGCCAGCAGCCAGTCAGGGCCGGCCGAGCAGTACTTC. Amino acid sequence: CASSQSGPAEQYF.

The chain combines TRBV6-6 with TRBJ2-2; D gene ambiguous. Germline CDR1 MNHNY, CDR2 SVGAGI (reference sequence). V lost 5 bases, J lost 7 bases, and 11 bases lay in between. CDR3 length equals 13 residues. Here the CDR3 reads CASSTDSIGELFF. The CDR3, as DNA: TGTGCCAGCAGTACCGACTCCATCGGGGAGCTGTTTTTT.

This rearrangement joins TRBV5-4 to TRBJ1-6; tentative D call: TRBD1 (6 bases). The CDR3 is 16 residues long. The V end was cut by 0 bases, the J end by 6 bases, with 13 bases between. The germline V gene has CDR1 SGHNT and CDR2 YYREEE (reference sequence). CDR3 nucleotides: TGTGCCAGCAGCTTGGCCTTTCAGGGGTTTAATTCACCCCTCCACTTT. Protein sequence: CASSLAFQGFNSPLHF.

The table lists this clone with many counts. J is TRBJ2-7 and V is TRBV7-9, with D hard to call. Germline-derived CDR1 and CDR2 are SEHNR and FQNEAQ (reference sequence). V lost 7 bases, J lost 12 bases, and 16 bases lay in between. There are 11 residues in the CDR3. The CDR3 coding sequence is TGTGCCAGCACCCATAGCTCCACATGGTACTTC. Translating gives CASTHSSTWYF.

The chain is built from TRBV12-3 or TRBV12-4 and TRBJ1-5; the D is unclear. CDR3 size: 13 residues. The V gene lost 6 bases and the J gene lost 0 bases, with 6 bases spanning the gap. This chain's CDR3 is CASSLYSNQPQHF. For the CDR3, the DNA is TGTGCCAGCAGCTTATATAGCAATCAGCCCCAGCATTTT.

V gene TRBV5-6 combines with J gene TRBJ1-2; tentative D call: TRBD1 (6 bases). Trimming pared 4 bases from V and 4 bases from J, leaving 11 bases between. The CDR3 covers 13 residues. The germline V gene encodes CDR1 SGHDT and CDR2 YYEEEE. The CDR3 coding sequence is TGTGCCAGCAGCGACCCAGGGGTCTATGGCTACACCTTC. The encoded protein is CASSDPGVYGYTF.

This clone occurred a few times. The genes are TRBV13 and TRBJ1-2, with 9 positions matching TRBD1. Germline lookup yields CDR1 PRHDT and CDR2 FYEKMQ (reference sequence). The CDR3 has 14 residues. Losses at the gene ends were 5 bases for V and 3 bases for J; bases not matched to a gene: 4. CDR3 bases: TGTGCCAGCAGCAGGACAGGGGCCGACTATGGCTACACCTTC. As protein: CASSRTGADYGYTF.

The chain couples TRBV5-1 to TRBJ2-3; 7 bases align to TRBD1. With V trimmed by 0 bases and J by 4 bases, 2 bases remained unmatched. The CDR3 runs to 14 residues. Germline values: CDR1 SGHRS, CDR2 YFSETQ. The CDR3 is CASSLEGAADTQYF. Written as DNA, the CDR3 is TGCGCCAGCAGCTTGGAGGGGGCCGCAGATACGCAGTATTTT.

V and J are TRBV4-3 and TRBJ2-3; D is perhaps TRBD1 (6 bases). CDR1 LGHNA and CDR2 YSLEER come from the germline V gene. The CDR3 totals 16 residues. V dropped 1 base and J dropped 0 bases, with 11 bases sitting between them. CDR3 residues: CASSQGTDISTDTQYF. The CDR3 nucleotides are TGCGCCAGCAGCCAAGGGACAGATATTAGCACAGATACGCAGTATTTT.

The rearrangement links TRBV12-3 or TRBV12-4 to TRBJ1-2; D uncertain. The CDR3 has 13 amino acids. Trimming took off 5 bases at V and 5 bases at J, with 12 bases between the two ends. Here the CDR3 reads CASSPGPFYGYTF. CDR3 in DNA: TGTGCCAGCAGTCCGGGTCCGTTTTATGGCTACACCTTC.

By share of the sample, this clone is medium-sized. V is TRBV3-1 (or the pseudogene TRBV3-2) and J is TRBJ1-2; 10 nucleotides align to TRBD1. The V gene end was trimmed by 4 bases and the J gene end by 4 bases; junction bases not matched to a gene: 3. The germline V gene has CDR1 LGHDT and CDR2 YNNKEL (reference sequence). The CDR3 runs 14 residues. CDR3 nucleotides: TGTGCCAGCAGCCCGACAGGGGGCTCCTATGGCTACACCTTC. Its protein is CASSPTGGSYGYTF.

The CDR3 loop is CSASAGSVNTEAFF. DNA of the CDR3: TGCAGTGCTAGTGCAGGGTCCGTGAACACTGAAGCTTTCTTT. The chain uses TRBV20-1 and TRBJ1-1; a weak D match, TRBD1 (5 bases). The germline V and J ends were trimmed by 3 bases and 0 bases, with 11 bases remaining between them. CDR1 and CDR2 (germline): DFQATT, SNEGSKA (reference sequence). This CDR3 comprises 14 residues.

V and J are TRBV9 and TRBJ1-1, with no clear D. Between the trimmed V and J ends, which lost 1 base and 3 bases, there was a span of 7 bases. The CDR3 runs 13 residues. Germline CDR1 is SGDLS and CDR2 is YYNGEE. CDR3 residues: CASSVNGDTEAFF. CDR3 DNA sequence: TGTGCCAGCAGCGTAAACGGAGACACTGAAGCTTTCTTT.

The rearrangement links TRBV19 to TRBJ2-7, with 8 bases aligning to TRBD2. Trimming cost V 5 bases and J 2 bases; bases outside gene matches: 5. Germline assignment: CDR1 LNHDA and CDR2 SQIVND (reference sequence). The length of the CDR3 is 14 residues. Written as DNA, the CDR3 is TGTGCCAGTAGTGCCCAGCGGGGGACCTACGAGCAGTACTTC. Its translation: CASSAQRGTYEQYF.